The rows below give T cell receptor beta chains drawn from one sample of a study of blood T cell repertoires in COVID-19. Generated by immunoSEQ multiplex PCR, the TCRdb table keeps only in-frame clones and is missing some. The data show roughly 25,000 clones, with under 90% seen just once and roughly 18% held by the top ten. The sequencing input was peripheral blood. The receptors shown here come from a woman of 80 years or more with acute or convalescent COVID-19. CDR3s include the opening cysteine and the closing phenylalanine or tryptophan. The D gene is left open where the match is weak. Clone size, where shown, is once, few, many, or a class for clones that have expanded.

d_call	v_call	clone_size	j_call	cdr3_nt	cdr3_aa
TRBD1	TRBV5-1	.	TRBJ2-7	TGCGCCAGCAGCCAACCGGGACAGGGATTTAACGAGCAGTACTTC	CASSQPGQGFNEQYF
.	TRBV9	.	TRBJ1-4	TGTGCCAGCAGCGCCCAAATGGGGCTGGCTAATGAAAAACTGTTTTTT	CASSAQMGLANEKLFF
.	TRBV21-1	once	TRBJ1-4	TGTGCCAGCAGCCCGGGAGGGTGGAATGAAAAACTGTTTTTT	CASSPGGWNEKLFF
TRBD1	TRBV6-6	once	TRBJ1-3	TGTGCCAGCAGTTACCGGGGACAGATCACTGGAAACACCATATATTTT	CASSYRGQITGNTIYF
TRBD1	TRBV7-8	.	TRBJ1-2	TGTGCCAGCAGCTTAGCAACCGGGACAGGGGCCTATGGCTACACCTTC	CASSLATGTGAYGYTF
TRBD2	TRBV7-2	.	TRBJ2-5	TGTGCCAGCAGCTTAGATGAGCGGGGGGGCCCGGGGCAAGAGACCCAGTACTTC	CASSLDERGGPGQETQYF
.	TRBV6-2/TRBV6-3	.	TRBJ1-6	TGTGCCAGCAGTTATCGCAGGGGTAATTCACCCCTCCACTTT	CASSYRRGNSPLHF
.	TRBV2	.	TRBJ2-6	TGTGCCAGCAGCCAGATCTCTGGGGCCAACGTCCTGACTTTC	CASSQISGANVLTF
.	TRBV14	.	TRBJ2-3	TGTGCCAGCAGCCGATACAGGGCGGATACGCAGTATTTT	CASSRYRADTQYF
.	TRBV20-1	.	TRBJ1-5	TGCAGTGCCCTCACCCGGGGTACCCAGCATTTT	CSALTRGTQHF
TRBD2	TRBV6-2/TRBV6-3	.	TRBJ2-1	TGTGCCAGCAGTTCATCTAGCGGGGGGTATCGCTCCTACAATGAGCAGTTCTTC	CASSSSSGGYRSYNEQFF
TRBD1	TRBV2	.	TRBJ1-1	TGTGCCAGCAAGGGGGACAGGGCCGGTTTAGAAGCTTTCTTT	CASKGDRAGLEAFF
.	TRBV10-3	.	TRBJ2-1	TGTGCCATCAGTGCCCTATACAATGAGCAGTTCTTC	CAISALYNEQFF
.	TRBV29-1	.	TRBJ1-1	TGCAGCGTTGAAGATCTCCGAATAGGGGGAGCTTTCTTT	CSVEDLRIGGAFF
.	TRBV20-1	.	TRBJ2-3	TGCAGTGGAACGGCGCGGGGAACGCAGTATTTT	CSGTARGTQYF
.	TRBV15	.	TRBJ2-5	TGTGCCACCAGCAGGGAGGGCCGGGAGACCCAGTACTTC	CATSREGRETQYF
.	TRBV18	.	TRBJ2-5	TGTGCCAGCTCACCACGGCAGATTCAAGAGACCCAGTACTTC	CASSPRQIQETQYF
.	TRBV7-2	.	TRBJ2-5	TGTGCCACCACGGGGGAGCAAGTGGAGACCCAGTACTTC	CATTGEQVETQYF
.	TRBV2	few	TRBJ1-5	TGTGCCAGCAGTGGAGTGGCGGGGTCCCCCAATCAGCCCCAGCATTTT	CASSGVAGSPNQPQHF
TRBD1	TRBV11-2	.	TRBJ1-1	TGTGCCAGCAGCTTAGCCGGAGACAGGGCATCAACTGAAGCTTTCTTT	CASSLAGDRASTEAFF
.	TRBV21-1	.	TRBJ1-3	TGTGCCAGCAGCAAGGGCGACAGGTCATGCCTGAGCTCTGGAAACACCATATATTTT	CASSKGDRSCLSSGNTIYF
TRBD1	TRBV4-3	.	TRBJ1-5	TGCGCCAGCAGCCAAACCGACAGGGCCCGAGGACCCCAGCATTTT	CASSQTDRARGPQHF
TRBD1	TRBV6-5	few	TRBJ1-5	TGTGCCAGCAGAAGGGGACAGTACAATCAGCCCCAGCATTTT	CASRRGQYNQPQHF
.	TRBV18	.	TRBJ2-2	TGTGCCAGCTCACCGAACGAACCGGGGAGAGGCGGGGAGCTGTTTTTT	CASSPNEPGRGGELFF
TRBD1	TRBV6-2/TRBV6-3	.	TRBJ2-7	TGTGCCAGCAGTCCACGACAGGGGTCGAGCTCCTACGAGCAGTACTTC	CASSPRQGSSSYEQYF
TRBD2	TRBV6-2/TRBV6-3	.	TRBJ2-3	TGTGCCAGCAGTACCCCGACTAGCGGGGGGGATGGATCGCAGTATTTT	CASSTPTSGGDGSQYF
.	TRBV5-1	.	TRBJ1-1	TGCGCCAGCAGCTCAATAGACAGCACTGAAGCTTTCTTT	CASSSIDSTEAFF
.	TRBV11-2	.	TRBJ2-7	TGTGCCAGCAGCACGAGGGTGGGCTCCTACGAGCAGTACTTC	CASSTRVGSYEQYF
.	TRBV12-3/TRBV12-4	.	TRBJ1-1	TGTGCCAGCAGTTTATTAATGAACACTGAAGCTTTCTTT	CASSLLMNTEAFF
.	TRBV19	.	TRBJ2-7	TGTGCCAGTAGTAGCGGGACCACGGGGCTCTACGAGCAGTACTTC	CASSSGTTGLYEQYF
TRBD1	TRBV6-6	once	TRBJ2-7	TGTGCCAGCAGCCGGGACAGCACCTCCTACGAGCAGTACTTC	CASSRDSTSYEQYF
.	TRBV9	.	TRBJ2-5	TGTGCCAGCAGCGTATCTAGCGCGTACCAAGAGACCCAGTACTTC	CASSVSSAYQETQYF
TRBD2	TRBV6-2/TRBV6-3	.	TRBJ2-4	TGTGCCAGCAGTTTTCTAACGACTAGCGGGAGTGGGGCGGCCAAAAACATTCAGTACTTC	CASSFLTTSGSGAAKNIQYF
.	TRBV6-2/TRBV6-3	few	TRBJ2-3	TGTGCCAGCAGTTATATTGGCACGGGTATCGTTGATACGCAGTATTTT	CASSYIGTGIVDTQYF
.	TRBV7-2	once	TRBJ2-3	TGTGCCAGCAGCTTAATCGCCCAGATTAGCACAGATACGCAGTATTTT	CASSLIAQISTDTQYF
TRBD1	TRBV4-3	.	TRBJ1-1	TGCGCCAGCAGCCGCCGACAGGGGGCGGTGGGCACTGAAGCTTTCTTT	CASSRRQGAVGTEAFF
TRBD1	TRBV6-2/TRBV6-3	.	TRBJ1-6	TGTGCCAGCAGCCCCGAGACAGGGGGCTCTTCACCCCTCCACTTT	CASSPETGGSSPLHF
TRBD1	TRBV18	.	TRBJ1-1	TGTGCCAGCTCACCGCTAATGGCCGGGACAGGGAACACTGAAGCTTTCTTT	CASSPLMAGTGNTEAFF
.	TRBV12-3/TRBV12-4	.	TRBJ2-1	TGTGCCAGCAGTTTCGACAATGAGCAGTTCTTC	CASSFDNEQFF
.	TRBV6-2/TRBV6-3	once	TRBJ2-7	TGTGCCAGCAGTTCCAACCGACTCGTCTGGGACTTC	CASSSNRLVWDF
.	TRBV18	.	TRBJ1-5	TGTGCCAGCTCACCAACCGGTGATTATAGCAATCAGCCCCAGCATTTT	CASSPTGDYSNQPQHF
.	TRBV5-1	.	TRBJ2-7	TGCGCCAGCACCCTGGGGGACTTTAGGGAGCAGTACTTC	CASTLGDFREQYF
.	TRBV6-5	.	TRBJ1-1	TGTGCCAGCAGCGACTCAAACACTGAAGCTTTCTTT	CASSDSNTEAFF
.	TRBV30	.	TRBJ1-6	TGTGCCTGGAGTGTAAGAGGTCAGGGCTATAATTCACCCCTCCACTTT	CAWSVRGQGYNSPLHF
TRBD1	TRBV6-2/TRBV6-3	.	TRBJ1-1	TGTGCCAGCAGCCCATCAACAGGGGTTAACACTGAAGCTTTCTTT	CASSPSTGVNTEAFF
.	TRBV28	.	TRBJ2-5	TGTGCCAGCAGTTTAGCGGGGTTGAAGGAGACCCAGTACTTC	CASSLAGLKETQYF
.	TRBV3-1/TRBV3-2	.	TRBJ1-3	TGTGCCAGCAGCCAAAGCGGGACGGCAGGAAACACCATATATTTT	CASSQSGTAGNTIYF
.	TRBV11-2	few	TRBJ1-2	TGTGCCAGTGCAGGGGCGGAGTATGGCTACACCTTC	CASAGAEYGYTF